The next 17 T cell receptor beta chains were all read from a single sample in a study of OX40 agonist ivuxolimab in advanced cancers. The assay was immunoSEQ multiplex PCR, and TCRdb's table has in-frame clones only and misses some. The sample contains over 55,000 clones, roughly 82% of which appear only once. The material sequenced was CD4+ or CD8+ T cells sorted from blood, taken in a trial of the OX40 agonist ivuxolimab. These receptors originate from an adult with an advanced solid tumor such as melanoma, head and neck, liver or kidney cancer.

CDR3 sequence: CASSLESGRFPLHF. CDR3 coding DNA: TGTGCCAGCAGCTTAGAATCAGGGAGGTTCCCCCTCCACTTT. This chain connects TRBV7-9 to TRBJ1-6; D perhaps matches TRBD1 (5 bases). CDR1 is SEHNR, CDR2 FQNEAQ, per germline (reference sequence). The length of the CDR3 is 14 residues. V lost 1 base to trimming and J lost 13 bases, with 14 bases between them.

The chain recombines TRBV5-4 with TRBJ2-6; the D gene is possibly TRBD1 (6 bases). This CDR3 contains 17 residues. Between the trimmed V and J ends, which lost 0 bases and 2 bases, there was a span of 12 bases. CDR1 SGHNT and CDR2 YYREEE come from the germline V gene (reference sequence). The chain's CDR3 is CASSLVFGGTGANVLTF. The CDR3 nucleotides read TGTGCCAGCAGCTTGGTGTTTGGGGGCACTGGGGCCAACGTCCTGACTTTC.

The V and J genes are TRBV10-1 and TRBJ2-1; tentatively, D is TRBD1 (6 bases). The CDR3 covers 13 residues. V lost 8 bases to trimming and J lost 5 bases, with 13 bases between them. The V gene's germline CDR1 is WNHNN and CDR2 SYGVQD (reference sequence). Here the CDR3 DNA reads TGCGCCAGCCAAAGGGGGTTCGACAATGAGCAGTTCTTC. Translated: CASQRGFDNEQFF.

This rearrangement joins TRBV7-2 to TRBJ2-7; D might be TRBD1 or TRBD2, each matching 5 bases. The V and J ends lost 0 bases and 3 bases respectively, with 12 bases between them. This CDR3 comprises 15 residues. The germline V gene encodes CDR1 SGHTA and CDR2 FQGNSA. In nucleotides, the CDR3 is TGTGCCAGCAGCTTAGCCGGGACGGTGAGCTACGAGCAGTACTTC. Translating gives CASSLAGTVSYEQYF.

The CDR3: CSALRGNIQYF. CDR3 bases: TGCAGTGCCCTCAGGGGGAACATTCAGTACTTC. The V call is TRBV20-1, the J call TRBJ2-4; TRBD1 aligns across 7 bases. The CDR3 loop spans 11 amino acids. Germline trimming cut 6 bases from V and 7 bases from J; bases unmatched to any gene: 3. Germline V gene lookup returns CDR1 DFQATT and CDR2 SNEGSKA (reference sequence).

This clone has more than one count but fewer than ten. V usage is TRBV14 and J usage is TRBJ2-7, with D hard to call. V shed 1 base and J shed 2 bases, with 21 bases lying between them. CDR1 and CDR2 from the germline V gene are SGHDN and FVKESK. CDR3 length: 18 amino acids. Written as DNA, the CDR3 is TGTGCCAGCAGCCAAGGGGTCCCCTTTACAGTAATGGCCTACGAGCAGTACTTC. Translated: CASSQGVPFTVMAYEQYF.

The chain uses TRBV1 and TRBJ1-1. TRBV1 is recorded as a pseudogene. The CDR3 totals 14 residues. DNA of the CDR3: TGCACCAGCAGCATGGGGCGGGTTCGCACTGAAGCTTTCTTT. It encodes CTSSMGRVRTEAFF.

The J gene is TRBJ1-2, the V gene TRBV19; D might be TRBD1 (6 bases). The CDR3 runs 17 residues. Trimming shortened V by 7 bases and J by 0 bases, and 21 bases separated the two germline ends. Germline values: CDR1 LNHDA, CDR2 SQIVND (reference sequence). CDR3 coding DNA: TGTGCCAGTACGGACAGCGATACCCCTGCCACTAACTATGGCTACACCTTC. Protein sequence: CASTDSDTPATNYGYTF.

This clone was seen once. The chain links TRBV7-8 to TRBJ2-1; D is undetermined. CDR3 length: 13 amino acids. CDR1 is SGHVS and CDR2 is FQNEAQ in the germline V gene. V lost 3 bases to trimming and J lost 5 bases, with 8 bases between them. In DNA, the CDR3 is TGTGCCAGCAGCTTCGACTTCGACAATGAGCAGTTCTTC. It translates to CASSFDFDNEQFF.

The rearrangement links TRBV30 to TRBJ2-4; D might be TRBD1 (6 bases). V lost 0 bases, J lost 8 bases, and 11 bases lay in between. Germline CDR1 GTSNPN, CDR2 SVGIG (reference sequence). The CDR3 runs 13 residues. This CDR3 is CAWSVQQGDIQYF. CDR3 DNA sequence: TGTGCCTGGAGTGTTCAACAGGGTGACATTCAGTACTTC.

DNA for the CDR3: TGTGCCAGCAGCTTGGATTGGGGGGAAGAGACCCAGTACTTC. Translated: CASSLDWGEETQYF. The rearrangement joins TRBV5-4 to TRBJ2-5; D is possibly TRBD2 (6 bases). V was cut by 0 bases and J by 3 bases, with 9 bases left in between. This CDR3 has 14 amino acids. The V gene's germline CDR1 is SGHNT and CDR2 YYREEE (reference sequence).

The chain recombines TRBV10-3 with TRBJ2-7, with D unclear. V gave up 3 bases and J gave up 2 bases, with 8 bases separating them. CDR1 is ENHRY, CDR2 SYGVKD, per germline. The CDR3 is 13 amino acids. The chain's CDR3 is CAISDGLAYEQYF. DNA of the CDR3: TGTGCCATCAGTGATGGGCTAGCCTACGAGCAGTACTTC.

The rearrangement uses TRBV28 and TRBJ1-1; no firm D call. This CDR3 is built from 16 residues. Germline lookup yields CDR1 MDHEN and CDR2 SYDVKM. V was clipped by 5 bases and J by 2 bases, with 18 bases between them. The DNA for the CDR3 is TGTGCCAGCAGTCCCACAGAGGGCAGCCTAAACACTGAAGCTTTCTTT. Its protein is CASSPTEGSLNTEAFF. The whole variable domain, filled in from reference TRBV28 and TRBJ1-1, reads DVKVTQSSRYLVKRTGEKVFLECVQDMDHENMFWYRQDPGLGLRLIYFSYDVKMKEKGDIPEGYSVSREKKERFSLILESASTNQTSMYLCASSPTEGSLNTEAFFGQGTRLTVV.

The rearrangement links TRBV30 to TRBJ2-3; D ambiguous. V was clipped by 3 bases and J by 8 bases, with 12 bases between them. CDR3 length: 12 amino acids. Germline lookup yields CDR1 GTSNPN and CDR2 SVGIG (reference sequence). The DNA of the CDR3 is TGTGCCTGGAGCCCCCGGCTAGTTACGCAGTATTTT. Its protein is CAWSPRLVTQYF.

By share, this clone ranks as medium-sized. The rearrangement links TRBV28 to TRBJ1-5; a weak D match, TRBD1 (6 bases). The germline CDR1 and CDR2 sequences are MDHEN and SYDVKM. The V end lost 5 bases, the J end lost 11 bases, and 13 bases lay between the germline ends. The CDR3 totals 12 residues. Written as DNA, the CDR3 is TGTGCCAGCAGTCCCACAGGGCGGACCCAGCATTTT. As protein: CASSPTGRTQHF.

The chain has TRBV4-2 and TRBJ1-5, with D possibly being TRBD1 (6 bases). The CDR3 covers 18 residues. The V gene lost 0 bases and the J gene lost 1 base, with 16 bases spanning the gap. Germline V gene data show CDR1 as LGHNA and CDR2 as YNFKEQ. The CDR3 reads CASSQEGVGGRSNQPQHF. DNA of the CDR3: TGTGCCAGCAGCCAAGAAGGGGTCGGGGGGCGAAGCAATCAGCCCCAGCATTTT.

V is TRBV5-4 and J is TRBJ2-5, with D perhaps given as TRBD1 or TRBD2 (5 bases each). Germline CDR1 and CDR2: SGHNT and YYREEE (reference sequence). V was cut by 0 bases and J by 2 bases, with 8 bases left in between. The CDR3 has 14 residues. The CDR3 bases are TGTGCCAGCAGCTTGGCGGGGACGCAAGAGACCCAGTACTTC. It encodes CASSLAGTQETQYF.